The entry that follows covers one TCR beta chain sequence. This sample is drawn from a study of shared clonotypes between healthy human individuals. Sequencing was performed with immunoSEQ multiplex PCR; in TCRdb, only in-frame clones are kept and a portion is missing. The table has approximately 720,000 clones, approximately 75% seen once; the top ten hold under 2%. Losses at the gene ends were 2 bases for V and 5 bases for J; bases not matched to a gene: 9. Per germline, CDR1 KGHSH and CDR2 LQKENI. This CDR3 contains 16 residues. Input material: memory CD4+ T cells sorted from blood. The subset: CD45RA-negative fraction. This clonotype was sampled from a woman in her 30s in good health. The chain uses TRBV18 and TRBJ2-7, with 10 bases identical to TRBD2. DNA of the CDR3: TGTGCCAGCTCACCAGTTCTAGCGGGAGTCGAAAACGAGCAGTACTTC. Translated: CASSPVLAGVENEQYF.